This TCR beta chain came from a study of tumor-infiltrating lymphocytes in localized non-small cell lung cancer (dated by TCRdb to about 2021). General notes on the study: Patients whose samples were collected after neoadjuvant chemotherapy, as well as both smokers and never-smokers and several histologies, were included in the cohort. For roughly 55 patients, immunoSEQ T-cell fraction was compared between paired tumor and uninvolved lung. In total, the ICON cohort was made up of about 150 surgical patients who had localized non-small cell lung cancer and whose tumors were resected. The same patients underwent several integrated assays, with TCR sequencing performed together with flow cytometry, multiplex immunofluorescence, RNA-seq, exome sequencing and proteomics. From each patient came resected tumor tissue plus uninvolved lung tissue from that same patient, and the uninvolved lung tissue was described as non-adjacent to the tumor. What the work shows at the level of the full study, not this receptor alone: Assay coverage varied across patients depending on available tissue quantity, so only a subset of the cohort had TCR sequencing. Different pieces of the same tissue were used for different assays, so technical variation could not be separated from intratumor heterogeneity. Recurrence-free survival showed no association with tumor T-cell fraction measured by TCR sequencing (p = 0.61). The TCR-derived T-cell fraction showed no difference between the flow cytometry-defined immunotypes IM1 (good prognosis) and IM2 (poor prognosis). TCRbeta sequencing supported higher T cell infiltration in tumors than in uninvolved lung tissue, consistent with immunofluorescence CD3 counts.

As regards this clone: The clone's antigen remains unknown. Base qualities were left out, and no much larger clone turns up one base away.

V sheds 0 bases and J sheds 3 bases, leaving 9 bases between their ends. From a lookup of the germline V gene, CDR1 and CDR2 are LGHNA and YSLEER. Inclusive of the bounding cysteine and phenylalanine, the CDR3 is 15 residues long. The DNA shown is the 45-base CDR3, in frame from base 1. Enrollment in ICON was initiated in April 2016, and the last patient was enrolled in 2018. Fresh tumor and matched uninvolved tissue for in-depth immune analyses, including TCR sequencing, were collected from a subcohort of fewer than 95 patients. TCR sequencing was performed on DNA isolated from bulk tissue, without cell sorting. The immunoSEQ assay used for TCR sequencing gave the T-cell fraction in both tumor and uninvolved lung tissue. For the original study's pipeline: To analyze survival, patients were divided into a high T-cell fraction group (upper tertile) and a low T-cell fraction group (lower two tertiles), and the two groups were compared using a log-rank test. A signed-rank test was used to check for differences in T-cell fraction between paired tumor and uninvolved lung. What TCRdb holds here is the immuneACCESS table cut down to in-frame rearrangements. Part of the clones is not present; checked against another copy, under half of the missing clones reflect an unresolved V gene, and the others are unexplained. That table is the source of V, J and clone size, and D and trimming were worked out from the DNA. For this sample the table gives about 12,000 clones, of which approximately 84% were detected only once. Around an eighth of the sample lies in the top ten.

The sample taken for sequencing was lung tumor tissue. This receptor was obtained from a human donor with non-small cell lung cancer. This receptor chain uses TRBV4-3 and TRBJ1-5; the D gene identity is not certain. The CDR3 protein is CASSQDRGTNQPQHF. At the DNA level, the sequence is TGCGCCAGCAGCCAAGATCGAGGTACCAATCAGCCCCAGCATTTT.